This T cell receptor (beta chain) was recovered during a study of monozygotic twins with inflammatory bowel disease. General study results and limits: IBD patients showed reduced TCRbeta diversity (inverse Simpson) versus healthy co-twins. Researchers reported no repertoire similarity difference between concordant and discordant twins, possibly from limited power.

For every TCR library, roughly 3.5 ug of total RNA was used. For every sample, eight separate reactions were used to make cDNA. One entry per CDR3 protein, without DNA, is what TCRdb gives after re-calling the 5' RACE reads. Its table lists fewer than 200,000 distinct CDR3 sequences. Per the germline V gene, CDR1 is MNHEY and CDR2 is SVGAGI. This CDR3 contains 14 residues. As regards this clonotype: The antigen is undetermined.

The material sequenced was blood. V and J are TRBV6-5 and TRBJ2-5; TCRdb lists TRBD2, though no DNA is available to test this call. The receptor comes from a human donor with ulcerative colitis or Crohn's disease, or a healthy co-twin of an affected twin (not recorded which). The CDR3 here is CASSSDQRGETQYF.